The next 15 T cell receptor beta chains were all read from a single sample in a study of cytomegalovirus exposure and HLA in healthy donors. The PCR had 60 Vbeta and 13 Jbeta primers. Clones were sequenced by immunoSEQ multiplex PCR, and TCRdb holds only the in-frame ones, with some missing. The table lists about 230,000 clones, around 89% of them singletons. The sequenced sample consisted of PBMCs. These receptors were taken from a woman aged 18-29 years in good health and CMV-seronegative.

This chain connects TRBV29-1 to TRBJ1-2; 8 bases agree with TRBD1. The CDR3 contains 14 residues. Unmatched junction bases numbered 9, after V lost 7 bases and J lost 2 bases. Per the germline V gene, CDR1 is SQVTM and CDR2 is ANQGSEA. The CDR3 is CSGLTGGRNYGYTF. DNA of the CDR3: TGCAGCGGCCTTACAGGGGGTCGGAACTATGGCTACACCTTC. Complete variable domain (other parts from reference TRBV29-1 and TRBJ1-2): SAVISQKPSRDICQRGTSLTIQCQVDSQVTMMFWYRQQPGQSLTLIATANQGSEATYESGFVIDKFPISRPNLTFSTLTVSNMSPEDSSIYLCSGLTGGRNYGYTFGSGTRLTVV.

V usage is TRBV10-3 and J usage is TRBJ2-1, with D uncertain. Germline CDR1 reads ENHRY; CDR2 reads SYGVKD. Trimming left V 2 bases short and J 9 bases short, with 8 bases between. The CDR3 totals 12 residues. The CDR3 coding sequence is TGTGCCATCAGTGAGCAGGATGTTGAGCAGTTCTTC. It encodes CAISEQDVEQFF.

The V gene is TRBV30, the J gene TRBJ1-3; D gene ambiguous. Per the germline V gene, CDR1 is GTSNPN and CDR2 is SVGIG (reference sequence). CDR3 length equals 11 residues. Trimming took 3 bases from V and 5 from J, leaving 5 bases between them. The CDR3 sequence: CAWRARNTIYF. Written as DNA, the CDR3 is TGTGCCTGGAGGGCCCGAAACACCATATATTTT.

The chain links TRBV7-6 to TRBJ2-3; 9 bases align to TRBD2. V gave up 5 bases and J gave up 2 bases; unmatched junction bases: 8. Per the germline V gene, CDR1 is SGHVS and CDR2 is FNYEAQ. This CDR3 is 16 amino acids long. The DNA for the CDR3 is TGTGCCAGCAGCCAGGGTCCTAGCGGGGCCACAGATACGCAGTATTTT. This sequence encodes CASSQGPSGATDTQYF. The full variable domain, its missing parts supplied by reference TRBV7-6 and TRBJ2-3, is GAGVSQSPRYKVTKRGQDVALRCDPISGHVSLYWYRQALGQGPEFLTYFNYEAQQDKSGLPNDRFSAERPEGSISTLTIQRTEQRDSAMYRCASSQGPSGATDTQYFGPGTRLTVL.

The CDR3 DNA reads as TGTGCCAGTAATAAACCAGGCAATCAGCCCCAGCATTTT. Translation gives CASNKPGNQPQHF. The chain carries TRBV19 and TRBJ1-5; no clear D gene. Trimming left V 7 bases short and J 2 bases short, with 9 bases between. This CDR3 is 13 amino acids long. The germline CDR1 and CDR2 sequences are LNHDA and SQIVND (reference sequence).

J is TRBJ1-3 and V is TRBV5-1; no definite D call. The germline V gene encodes CDR1 SGHRS and CDR2 YFSETQ. The CDR3 runs 16 residues. V lost 0 bases, J lost 0 bases, and 10 bases lay in between. CDR3 nucleotide sequence: TGCGCCAGCAGCTTGGTCGGACTGTTCTCTGGAAACACCATATATTTT. Protein sequence: CASSLVGLFSGNTIYF.

The chain has TRBV5-6 and TRBJ2-7; TRBD1 matches at 8 bases. V lost 4 bases to trimming and J lost 7 bases; unmatched junction nucleotides: 4. This CDR3 is 12 amino acids long. Germline CDR1 is SGHDT and CDR2 is YYEEEE. The CDR3 nucleotides are TGTGCCAGCAGCAGGACAGGGCGGGAGCAGTACTTC. Translation gives CASSRTGREQYF. The whole variable domain, remainder taken from reference TRBV5-6 and TRBJ2-7, is DAGVTQSPTHLIKTRGQQVTLRCSPKSGHDTVSWYQQALGQGPQFIFQYYEEEERQRGNFPDRFSGHQFPNYSSELNVNALLLGDSALYLCASSRTGREQYFGPGTRLTVT.

The DNA for the CDR3 is TGTGCTAGTGGCTCCCCAAAATACCCCGGGACAGGGCATGTAGGGGAGATTCAGCCCCAGCATTTT. Protein product: CASGSPKYPGTGHVGEIQPQHF. The chain employs TRBV12-5 and TRBJ1-5; 9 nucleotides line up with TRBD1. Germline values: CDR1 LGHNT, CDR2 FRNRAP. The CDR3 sequence is 22 residues long. The V and J ends lost 6 bases and 6 bases, in that order; junction bases with no gene match: 30. The whole variable domain, remainder taken from reference TRBV12-5 and TRBJ1-5, is DARVTQTPRHKVTEMGQEVTMRCQPILGHNTVFWYRQTMMQGLELLAYFRNRAPLDDSGMPKDRFSAEMPDATLATLKIQPSEPRDSAVYFCASGSPKYPGTGHVGEIQPQHFGDGTRLSIL.

V usage is TRBV29-1 and J usage is TRBJ2-2; D may be TRBD1 (6 bases). The length of the CDR3 is 14 residues. Trimming cost V 4 bases and J 4 bases, with 13 bases left between them. Looked up from germline, CDR1 is SQVTM and CDR2 is ANQGSEA. The CDR3 bases are TGCAGCGTTGTAATGGGGGCGGGCACCGGGGAGCTGTTTTTT. Amino acids: CSVVMGAGTGELFF.

The chain links TRBV2 to TRBJ1-2; D ambiguous. Trimming cost V 0 bases and J 4 bases, with 12 bases left between them. The CDR3 length is 15 residues. Germline CDR1 is SNHLY and CDR2 is FYNNEI. The CDR3 nucleotides are TGTGCCAGCAGTGAAGCTCAGGAAATCACCTATGGCTACACCTTC. Translation: CASSEAQEITYGYTF.

The chain has TRBV7-2 and TRBJ1-2, with 7 bases lining up with TRBD1. Germline CDR1 reads SGHTA; CDR2 reads FQGNSA. The CDR3 loop spans 16 amino acids. V lost 5 bases to trimming and J lost 1 base; unmatched junction nucleotides: 10. CDR3 DNA sequence: TGTGCCAGCAGCCAATCGGGACAGCACAGTAACTATGGCTACACCTTC. Its translation: CASSQSGQHSNYGYTF. The full variable domain, completed using reference TRBV7-2 and TRBJ1-2, is GAGVSQSPSNKVTEKGKDVELRCDPISGHTALYWYRQSLGQGLEFLIYFQGNSAPDKSGLPSDRFSAERTGGSVSTLTIQRTQQEDSAVYLCASSQSGQHSNYGYTFGSGTRLTVV.

This chain uses TRBV2 with TRBJ2-1; 7 nucleotides line up with TRBD2. Per germline, CDR1 SNHLY and CDR2 FYNNEI. This CDR3 comprises 15 residues. The V and J ends lost 6 bases and 4 bases, in that order; junction bases with no gene match: 9. DNA of the CDR3: TGTGCCAGCAGCCTAAGCGGGACCTCTTACAATGAGCAGTTCTTC. This encodes CASSLSGTSYNEQFF.

The table lists this clone with a count of one. The genes are TRBV6-5 and TRBJ2-1; TRBD1 aligns across 7 bases. The V gene end was trimmed by 6 bases and the J gene end by 4 bases; junction bases not matched to a gene: 9. The CDR3 consists of 15 residues. Germline CDR1 reads MNHEY; CDR2 reads SVGAGI. CDR3 coding DNA: TGTGCCAGCAGCTCCCCGGACAGGCGGTACAATGAGCAGTTCTTC. Its protein is CASSSPDRRYNEQFF.

The rearrangement links TRBV6-6 to TRBJ2-1, with 11 bases fitting TRBD2. The germline gives CDR1 MNHNY, CDR2 SVGAGI (reference sequence). J lost 6 bases, V lost 0 bases, and 4 bases had no gene match. CDR3 length equals 16 residues. Here the CDR3 reads CASSYSLAGDRNEQFF. CDR3 DNA: TGTGCCAGCAGTTACTCACTAGCGGGAGACCGCAATGAGCAGTTCTTC.

This clone was seen a handful of times. A read error may account for a junction end that differs from germline. The chain carries TRBV29-1 and TRBJ2-3, with TRBD2 matching 9 bases. The CDR3 runs to 11 residues. Germline V gene data show CDR1 as SQVTM and CDR2 as ANQGSEA. The CDR3 is CSVNPGLAPDF. In DNA, the CDR3 is TGCAGCGTAAATCCGGGACTAGCCCCGGATTTT.